One TCR beta chain is described in this entry. Its target antigen remains unknown. Per-base quality was not reported, and no clone a single base away is much larger than it. These data originate in a study of beta chain features in type 1 diabetes (dated by TCRdb to 2017 to 2018). For the study in its entirety: Patients and healthy donors did not differ in mean age, gender distribution, total cell number or subset yield. Naive and central memory subsets were obtained from all 30 or so donors, but regulatory and stem cell-like memory subsets were isolated from only 8 patients and roughly 8 healthy donors. A total of roughly 110 million sorted cells were examined across all samples, and the number of cells per subset was strongly correlated with RNA yield. In the study, TCRB repertoires of sorted circulating CD4+ T cell subsets from recently diagnosed type 1 diabetes patients were compared with those of matched healthy donors.

Overall study results and their limits: Because cDNA rather than genomic DNA was sequenced, highly expressing activated cells could have been over-represented, although no difference in activation and CD3 levels was found between groups. PCR may preferentially amplify shorter templates, but because patient and control samples were amplified and corrected together, any resulting skew would affect both groups equally. At VDJ recombination sites, type 1 diabetes patients had fewer insertions and more deleted nucleotides, which implies abnormalities in thymic rearrangement. Because the HLA sub-analyses included only small numbers of individuals, any influence of HLA type on TCRB rearrangement was left unresolved. Naive, central memory and regulatory TCRB repertoires appeared more similar among patients than among healthy donors. A moderate but significant shortening of TCRB CDR3 length was observed in type 1 diabetes patients in all four CD4+ subsets.

Each donor gave one peripheral blood draw, averaging roughly 100 mL, which was collected into heparinised tubes. A BD FACSAria II was used to sort naive, central memory, regulatory and stem cell-like memory CD4+ T cells with a panel that included CD45RO, CCR7, CD25, CD127, CD95 and CD27. Every sorted population had a purity above 95%. PBMCs were isolated immediately by Lymphoprep density gradient centrifugation and stained directly without culture. Samples were stained and sorted in pairs, with one healthy donor and one patient per experiment, so that batch effects were minimized. All of the isolated RNA was reverse transcribed with the High Capacity cDNA Reverse Transcription Kit, so expressed TCRB transcripts were sequenced. Naive, central memory and regulatory T cell samples underwent deep immunoSEQ sequencing, averaging approximately 3.5 million total reads per sample. Sorted cells were lysed in RLT buffer, and RNA was extracted using DNase-treated RNeasy Micro or Mini kits according to cell number. To prevent cross-contamination, each cell subset was processed individually, whereas patient and healthy donor samples were processed jointly. Using the immunoSEQ multiplex PCR, TCRB sequences were amplified from cDNA into 87-bp fragments spanning the CDR3 region. Amplicons were sequenced on the Illumina HiSeq platform. Regarding the original processing steps: Synthetic template baselines were used to correct PCR bias computationally, reads within Hamming distance 2 were collapsed, and singletons that could not be merged were discarded. Reads were aligned to IMGT to assign V, D and J genes, CDR3 length, and insertions or deletions at six rearrangement sites. Within each subset, clonotype counts were normalized to the number of sorted cells before true diversity and Gini coefficients were calculated with the tcR R package. The overlap coefficient, calculated on TCRB nucleotide sequences, was used to measure repertoire sharing. TCRdb mirrors the immuneACCESS table, restricted to in-frame sequences. Some clones are absent from its copies; in checked studies, under half trace to an unresolved V gene, and the reason for the others is unknown. For V, J and clone size, that table is used; D and trimming come from the DNA. The sample records 300,000 to 400,000 clones, 9.3% of which are singletons. 1% of the sample is held by the ten biggest clonotypes.

According to the germline V gene, CDR1 reads SGHVS and CDR2 reads FQNEAQ. The trim is 7 bases for V and 0 bases for J, with a gap of 13 bases between the germline ends. The CDR3 starts with the cysteine, ends with the phenylalanine, and has 16 residues. Here the CDR3 DNA is all that survives: 48 bases in frame from base 1. The clonotype comes from a man aged 30-40 years with type 1 diabetes. This receptor chain uses TRBV7-8 and TRBJ2-6, with an unclear D gene assignment. Material for sequencing was central memory CD4+ T cells from blood. The sequenced DNA: TGTGCCAGCACCCCGTGGTGGAGCTCTGGGGCCAACGTCCTGACTTTC. The translation is CASTPWWSSGANVLTF.